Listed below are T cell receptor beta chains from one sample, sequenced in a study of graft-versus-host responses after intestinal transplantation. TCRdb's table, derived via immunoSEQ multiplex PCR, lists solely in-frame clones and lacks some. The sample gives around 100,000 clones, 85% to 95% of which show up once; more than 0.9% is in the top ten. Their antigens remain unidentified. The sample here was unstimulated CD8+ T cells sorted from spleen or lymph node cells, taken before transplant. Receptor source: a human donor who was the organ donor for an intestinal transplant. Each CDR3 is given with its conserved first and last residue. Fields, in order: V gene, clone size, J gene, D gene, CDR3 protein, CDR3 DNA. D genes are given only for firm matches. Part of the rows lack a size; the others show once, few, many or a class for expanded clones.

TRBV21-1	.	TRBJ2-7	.	CAKGTGIYEQYF	TGTGCCAAAGGGACAGGGATCTACGAGCAGTACTTC
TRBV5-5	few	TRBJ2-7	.	CASSPDGYEQYF	TGTGCCAGCAGCCCGGACGGCTACGAGCAGTACTTC
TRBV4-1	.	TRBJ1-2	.	CASSQDHLEPYGYTF	TGCGCCAGCAGCCAAGATCACCTAGAACCCTATGGCTACACCTTC
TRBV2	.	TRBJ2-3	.	CATVRPADTQYF	TGTGCCACGGTACGACCGGCGGATACGCAGTATTTT
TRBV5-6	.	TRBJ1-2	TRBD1	CASSSLDRLHGYTF	TGTGCCAGCAGCTCGCTGGACAGGCTACATGGCTACACCTTC
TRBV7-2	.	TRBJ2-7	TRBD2	CASSLASGSYEQYF	TGTGCCAGCAGCTTAGCTAGCGGGTCCTACGAGCAGTACTTC
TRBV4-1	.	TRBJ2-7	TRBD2	CASSPLAGGYEQYF	TGCGCCAGCAGCCCACTAGCGGGAGGGTACGAGCAGTACTTC
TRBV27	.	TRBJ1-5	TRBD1	CASSDRGEQPQHF	TGTGCCAGCTCCGACAGGGGTGAGCAGCCCCAGCATTTT
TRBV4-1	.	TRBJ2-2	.	CASSRPLGNTGELFF	TGCGCCAGCAGCCGGCCACTAGGGAACACCGGGGAGCTGTTTTTT
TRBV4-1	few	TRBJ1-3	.	CASADPRDGNTIYF	TGCGCCAGCGCGGACCCAAGGGATGGAAACACCATATATTTT
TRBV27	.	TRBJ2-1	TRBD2	CASSPRLAGELEQFF	TGTGCCAGCAGTCCCCGACTAGCGGGAGAATTAGAGCAGTTCTTC
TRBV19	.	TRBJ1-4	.	CASSPQEGTSPSKLFF	TGTGCCAGTAGTCCTCAAGAGGGGACGTCCCCCTCAAAACTGTTTTTT
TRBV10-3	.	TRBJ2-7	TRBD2	CAISPSGSYEQYF	TGTGCCATCAGTCCTAGCGGCAGCTACGAGCAGTACTTC
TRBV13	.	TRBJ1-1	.	CASSSLSTEAFF	TGTGCCAGCAGCTCTCTCAGCACTGAAGCTTTCTTT
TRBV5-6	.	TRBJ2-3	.	CASSLVSRTDTQYF	TGTGCCAGCAGCTTAGTTAGCCGCACAGATACGCAGTATTTT
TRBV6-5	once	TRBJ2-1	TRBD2	CASSAVGGPYNEQFF	TGTGCCAGCAGTGCGGTGGGAGGGCCGTACAATGAGCAGTTCTTC
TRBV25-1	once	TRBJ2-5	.	CASSELRASYEQHF	TGTGCCAGCAGTGAATTACGCGCGTCCTACGAGCAGCACTTC
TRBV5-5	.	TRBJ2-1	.	CASSLDTYNEQFF	TGTGCCAGCAGCCTTGACACCTACAATGAGCAGTTCTTC
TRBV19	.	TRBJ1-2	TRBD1	CASSPTGIGYGYTF	TGTGCCAGTAGTCCGACAGGGATCGGCTATGGCTACACCTTC
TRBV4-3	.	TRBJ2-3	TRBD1	CATAGTGHSTDTQYF	TGCGCCACCGCTGGGACAGGCCATTCCACAGATACGCAGTATTTT
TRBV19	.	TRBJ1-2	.	CASSIGGTYGYTF	TGTGCCAGTAGTATAGGCGGGACATATGGCTACACCTTC
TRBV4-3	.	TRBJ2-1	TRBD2	CASSQGASGSHNEQFF	TGCGCCAGCAGCCAGGGTGCCAGCGGGAGTCACAATGAGCAGTTCTTC
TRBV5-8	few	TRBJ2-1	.	CASRQSHEQFF	TGTGCCAGCAGACAGAGCCATGAGCAGTTCTTC
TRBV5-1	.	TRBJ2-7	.	CASSLAPPREQYF	TGCGCCAGCAGCTTGGCGCCGCCTCGGGAGCAGTACTTC
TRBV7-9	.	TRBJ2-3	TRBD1	CATGTGTDTQYF	TGTGCCACCGGGACAGGCACAGATACGCAGTATTTT
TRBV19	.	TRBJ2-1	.	CASKQLSSPGPYNEQFF	TGTGCCAGTAAACAGTTATCCTCACCCGGACCATACAATGAGCAGTTCTTC
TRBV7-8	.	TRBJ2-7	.	CASSLAASPGEQYF	TGTGCCAGCAGCTTAGCCGCTAGCCCGGGCGAGCAGTACTTC
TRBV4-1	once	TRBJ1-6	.	CASSQETGDRNSPLHF	TGCGCCAGCAGCCAAGAGACGGGGGATCGGAATTCACCCCTCCACTTT
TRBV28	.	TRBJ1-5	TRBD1	CASSLQVRTGVVRQPQHF	TGTGCCAGCAGCCTTCAAGTCCGGACAGGGGTGGTTCGGCAGCCCCAGCATTTT
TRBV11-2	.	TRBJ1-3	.	CASSSWQLGYTIYF	TGTGCCAGCAGCTCCTGGCAGCTCGGTTATACCATATATTTT
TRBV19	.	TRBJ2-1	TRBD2	CASSPVSGRPSYNEQFF	TGTGCCAGTAGTCCCGTGTCCGGGAGGCCGTCCTACAATGAGCAGTTCTTC
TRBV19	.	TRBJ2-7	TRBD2	CASSISGGPYEQYF	TGTGCCAGTAGTATTAGCGGGGGTCCCTACGAGCAGTACTTC
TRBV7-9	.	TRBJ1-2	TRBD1	CASSLPGGIGYTF	TGTGCCAGCAGCTTACCAGGGGGGATTGGCTACACCTTC
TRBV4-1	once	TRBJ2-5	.	CASSQDVSGVHF	TGCGCCAGCAGCCAAGATGTCAGTGGGGTCCACTTC
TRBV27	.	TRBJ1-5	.	CASSLSGNQPQHF	TGTGCCAGCAGTTTATCGGGCAATCAGCCCCAGCATTTT
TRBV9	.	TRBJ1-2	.	CASSPGSDGGYGYTF	TGTGCCAGCAGCCCCGGTTCAGATGGGGGATATGGCTACACCTTC
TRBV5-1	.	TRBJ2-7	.	CASSLAGTVSYEQYF	TGCGCCAGCAGCTTGGCTGGGACGGTGTCCTACGAGCAGTACTTC
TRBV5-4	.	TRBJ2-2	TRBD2	CASSEPGLAGEVGELFF	TGTGCCAGCAGCGAACCGGGACTAGCGGGAGAGGTCGGGGAGCTGTTTTTT
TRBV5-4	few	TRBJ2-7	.	CASSSRETGSYEQYF	TGTGCCAGCAGCTCGAGGGAGACAGGCTCCTACGAGCAGTACTTC
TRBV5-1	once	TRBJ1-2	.	CASSLDIGGYTF	TGCGCCAGCAGCTTGGATATCGGAGGCTACACCTTC
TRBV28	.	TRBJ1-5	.	CASSLGPGLDPPQHF	TGTGCCAGCAGCTTGGGCCCGGGGCTAGATCCGCCCCAGCATTTT
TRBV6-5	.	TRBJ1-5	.	CASSPHSGSNQPQHF	TGTGCCAGCAGCCCGCACAGCGGGAGCAATCAGCCCCAGCATTTT
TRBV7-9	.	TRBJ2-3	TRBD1	CASSFRDREDSDTQYF	TGTGCCAGCAGCTTTCGGGACAGGGAGGATTCAGATACGCAGTATTTT
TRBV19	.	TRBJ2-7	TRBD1	CASSSGTGVNEQYF	TGTGCCAGTAGTTCAGGGACAGGGGTCAACGAGCAGTACTTC
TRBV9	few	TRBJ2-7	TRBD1	CASSISGTGDEQYF	TGTGCCAGCTCAATTTCCGGGACAGGGGACGAGCAGTACTTC
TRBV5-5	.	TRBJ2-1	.	CASSPLGRSSYNEQFF	TGTGCCAGCAGCCCATTGGGGCGAAGCTCCTACAATGAGCAGTTCTTC
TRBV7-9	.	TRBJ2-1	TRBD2	CASSLSLAGPYNEQFF	TGTGCCAGCAGCCTAAGTCTAGCGGGACCCTACAATGAGCAGTTCTTC
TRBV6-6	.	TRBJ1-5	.	CASSTGGPGQHF	TGTGCCAGCAGTACTGGGGGGCCCGGACAGCATTTT
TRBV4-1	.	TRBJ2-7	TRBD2	CASSHSGRASSYEQYF	TGTGCCAGCAGCCATAGCGGGAGGGCTTCTTCCTACGAGCAGTACTTC
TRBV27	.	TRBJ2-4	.	CASSSRDFGAKNIQYF	TGTGCCAGCAGTTCGCGGGACTTTGGGGCCAAAAACATTCAGTACTTC
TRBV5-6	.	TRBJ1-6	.	CASSLDGSNSPLHF	TGTGCCAGCAGCTTGGACGGTTCTAATTCACCCCTCCACTTT
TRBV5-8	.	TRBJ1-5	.	CASSLVTSALNQPQHF	TGTGCCAGCAGCTTGGTTACGTCTGCTCTGAACCAGCCCCAGCATTTT
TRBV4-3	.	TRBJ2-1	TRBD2	CASSQDDGGSLDEQFF	TGCGCCAGCAGCCAAGATGATGGCGGGAGTTTGGATGAGCAGTTCTTC
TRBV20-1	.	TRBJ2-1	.	CSALKLEQFF	TGCAGTGCCCTCAAGCTGGAGCAGTTCTTC